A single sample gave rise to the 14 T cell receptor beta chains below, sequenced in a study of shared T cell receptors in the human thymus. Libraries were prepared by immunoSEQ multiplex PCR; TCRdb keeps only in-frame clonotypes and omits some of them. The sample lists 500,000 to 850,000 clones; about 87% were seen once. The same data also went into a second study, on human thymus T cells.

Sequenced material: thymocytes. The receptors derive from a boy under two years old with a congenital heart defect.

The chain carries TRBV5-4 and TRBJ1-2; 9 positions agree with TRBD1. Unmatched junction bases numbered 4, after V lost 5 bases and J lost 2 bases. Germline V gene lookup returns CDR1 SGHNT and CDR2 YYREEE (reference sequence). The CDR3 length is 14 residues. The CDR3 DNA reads TGTGCCAGCAGTAAACAGGGGGCCAACTATGGCTACACCTTC. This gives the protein CASSKQGANYGYTF.

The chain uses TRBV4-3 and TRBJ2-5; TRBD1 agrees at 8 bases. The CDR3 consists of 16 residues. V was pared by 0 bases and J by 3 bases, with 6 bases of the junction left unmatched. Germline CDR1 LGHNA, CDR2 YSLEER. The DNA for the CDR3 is TGCGCCAGCAGCCAAGATTCCGGACAGGGAAAAGAGACCCAGTACTTC. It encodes CASSQDSGQGKETQYF.

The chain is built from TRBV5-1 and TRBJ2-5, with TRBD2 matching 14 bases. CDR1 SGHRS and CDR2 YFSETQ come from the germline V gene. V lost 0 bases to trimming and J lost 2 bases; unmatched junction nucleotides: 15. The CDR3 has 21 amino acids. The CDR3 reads CASSLEAGTSGRVRQQETQYF. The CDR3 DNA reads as TGCGCCAGCAGCTTGGAAGCCGGGACTAGCGGGAGAGTTCGCCAGCAAGAGACCCAGTACTTC. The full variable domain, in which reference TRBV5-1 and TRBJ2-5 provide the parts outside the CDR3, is KAGVTQTPRYLIKTRGQQVTLSCSPISGHRSVSWYQQTPGQGLQFLFEYFSETQRNKGNFPGRFSGRQFSNSRSEMNVSTLELGDSALYLCASSLEAGTSGRVRQQETQYFGPGTRLLVL.

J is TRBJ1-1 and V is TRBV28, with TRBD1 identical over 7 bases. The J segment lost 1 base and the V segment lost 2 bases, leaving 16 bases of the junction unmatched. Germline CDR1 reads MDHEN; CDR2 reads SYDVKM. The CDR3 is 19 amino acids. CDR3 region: CASSLNPDRVTGANTEAFF. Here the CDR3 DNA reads TGTGCCAGCAGTTTAAACCCCGACAGGGTCACAGGGGCGAACACTGAAGCTTTCTTT. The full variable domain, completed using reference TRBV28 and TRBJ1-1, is DVKVTQSSRYLVKRTGEKVFLECVQDMDHENMFWYRQDPGLGLRLIYFSYDVKMKEKGDIPEGYSVSREKKERFSLILESASTNQTSMYLCASSLNPDRVTGANTEAFFGQGTRLTVV.

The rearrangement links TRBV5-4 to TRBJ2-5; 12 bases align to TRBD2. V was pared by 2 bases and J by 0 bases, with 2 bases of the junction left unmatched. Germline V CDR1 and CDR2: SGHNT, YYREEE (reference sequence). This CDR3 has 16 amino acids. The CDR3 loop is CASSFASGRDQETQYF. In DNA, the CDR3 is TGTGCCAGCAGCTTCGCTAGCGGGAGGGACCAAGAGACCCAGTACTTC.

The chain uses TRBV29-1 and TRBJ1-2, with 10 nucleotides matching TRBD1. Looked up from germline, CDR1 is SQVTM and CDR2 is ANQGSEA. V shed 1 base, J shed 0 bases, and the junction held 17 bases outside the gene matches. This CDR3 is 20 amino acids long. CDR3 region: CSVEVIKTGGGQFPNYGYTF. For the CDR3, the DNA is TGCAGCGTTGAAGTTATAAAGACAGGGGGCGGACAATTTCCTAACTATGGCTACACCTTC.

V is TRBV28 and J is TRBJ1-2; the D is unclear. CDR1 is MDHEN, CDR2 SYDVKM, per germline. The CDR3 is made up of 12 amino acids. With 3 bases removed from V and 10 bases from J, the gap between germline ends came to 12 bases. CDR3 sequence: CASSFGPDTYTF. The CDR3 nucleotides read TGTGCCAGCAGTTTTGGTCCAGATACCTACACCTTC.

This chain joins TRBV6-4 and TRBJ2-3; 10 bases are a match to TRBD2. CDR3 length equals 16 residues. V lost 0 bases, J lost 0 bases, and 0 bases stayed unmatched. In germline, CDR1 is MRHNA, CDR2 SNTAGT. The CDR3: CASSDSSGGSTDTQYF. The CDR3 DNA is TGTGCCAGCAGTGACTCTAGCGGGGGGAGCACAGATACGCAGTATTTT.

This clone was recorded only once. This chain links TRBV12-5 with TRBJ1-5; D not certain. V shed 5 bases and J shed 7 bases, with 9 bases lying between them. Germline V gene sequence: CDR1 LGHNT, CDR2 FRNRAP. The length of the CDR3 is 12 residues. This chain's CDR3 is CASGTPTQPQHF. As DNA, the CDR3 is TGTGCTAGTGGTACCCCTACCCAGCCCCAGCATTTT.

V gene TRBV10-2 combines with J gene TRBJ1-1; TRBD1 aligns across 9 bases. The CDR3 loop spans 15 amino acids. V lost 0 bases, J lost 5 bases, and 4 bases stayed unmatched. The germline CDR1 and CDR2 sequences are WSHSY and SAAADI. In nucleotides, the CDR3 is TGCGCCAGCAGTGAGTCACAGGGGGCGAGGACTGAAGCTTTCTTT. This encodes CASSESQGARTEAFF.

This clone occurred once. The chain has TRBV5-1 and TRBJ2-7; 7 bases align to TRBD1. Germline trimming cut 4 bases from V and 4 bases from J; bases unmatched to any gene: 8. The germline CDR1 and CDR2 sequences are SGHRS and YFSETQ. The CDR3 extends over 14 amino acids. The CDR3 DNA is TGCGCCAGCAGCGATGGGACAGTGATATACGAGCAGTACTTC. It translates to CASSDGTVIYEQYF.

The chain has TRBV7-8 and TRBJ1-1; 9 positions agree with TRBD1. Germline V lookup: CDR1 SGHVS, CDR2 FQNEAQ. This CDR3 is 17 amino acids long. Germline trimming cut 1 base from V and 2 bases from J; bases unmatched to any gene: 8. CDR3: CASSLVFRDRANTEAFF. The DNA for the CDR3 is TGTGCCAGCAGCTTAGTATTTAGGGACAGGGCAAACACTGAAGCTTTCTTT.

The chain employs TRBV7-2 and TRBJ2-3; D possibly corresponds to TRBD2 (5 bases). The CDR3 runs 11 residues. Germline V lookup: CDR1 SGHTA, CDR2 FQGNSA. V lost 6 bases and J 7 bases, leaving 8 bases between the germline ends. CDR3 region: CASRAGNTQYF. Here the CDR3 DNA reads TGTGCCAGCAGAGCCGGGAATACGCAGTATTTT.

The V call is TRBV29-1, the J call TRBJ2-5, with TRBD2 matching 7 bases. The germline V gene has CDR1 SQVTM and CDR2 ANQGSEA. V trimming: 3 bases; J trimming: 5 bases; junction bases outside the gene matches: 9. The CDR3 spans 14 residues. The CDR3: CSVDGGGWLETQYF. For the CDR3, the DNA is TGCAGCGTTGATGGGGGGGGTTGGTTGGAGACCCAGTACTTC.